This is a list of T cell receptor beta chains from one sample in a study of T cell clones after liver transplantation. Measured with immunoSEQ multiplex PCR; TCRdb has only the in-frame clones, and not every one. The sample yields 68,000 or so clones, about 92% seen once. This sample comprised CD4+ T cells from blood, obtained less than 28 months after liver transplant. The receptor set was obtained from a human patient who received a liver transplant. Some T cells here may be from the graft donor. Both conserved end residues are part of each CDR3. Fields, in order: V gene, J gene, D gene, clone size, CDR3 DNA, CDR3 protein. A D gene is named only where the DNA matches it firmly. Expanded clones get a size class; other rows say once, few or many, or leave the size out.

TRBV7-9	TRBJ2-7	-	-	TGTGCCAGCAGCTTAGATTTAGGGCTTCCCTACGAGCAGTACTTC	CASSLDLGLPYEQYF
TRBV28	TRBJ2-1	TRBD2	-	TGTGCCAGCAGCGTAATCCGCCTAAGGGTCGGGAGGAATGAGCAGTTCTTC	CASSVIRLRVGRNEQFF
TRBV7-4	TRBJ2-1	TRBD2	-	TGTGCCAGCAGCTCGAATTCTAGCGGGAGTGATGAGCAGTTCTTC	CASSSNSSGSDEQFF
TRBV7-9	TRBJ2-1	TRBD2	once	TGTGCCAGCAGCTTCACTAGCGGAGGTAGGGAGCAGTTCTTC	CASSFTSGGREQFF
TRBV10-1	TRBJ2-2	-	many	TGCGCCAGTTCCTTGGTTCGCGCCGGGGAGCTGTTTTTT	CASSLVRAGELFF
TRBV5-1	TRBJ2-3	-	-	TGCGCCAGCAGCTTGGAGAGGAGGAGAACAGATACGCAGTATTTT	CASSLERRRTDTQYF
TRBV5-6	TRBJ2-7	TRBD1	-	TGTGCCAGCAGCCAACCGGGACAGGGTCACGAGCAGTACTTC	CASSQPGQGHEQYF
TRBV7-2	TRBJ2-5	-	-	TGTGCCAGCAGCTTGGGGGGCAGGGGAGAGACCCAGTACTTC	CASSLGGRGETQYF
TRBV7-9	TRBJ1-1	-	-	TGTGCCAGCAGCTTAGCGGGCTTAAGCGGGACGGCTTTCTTT	CASSLAGLSGTAFF
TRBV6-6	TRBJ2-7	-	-	TGTGCCAGCAGCCCTAGCTCCTACGAGCAGTACTTC	CASSPSSYEQYF
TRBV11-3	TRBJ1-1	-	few	TGTGCCAGCAGCCTTGACAGGAACACTGAAGCTTTCTTT	CASSLDRNTEAFF
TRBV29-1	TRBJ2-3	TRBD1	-	TGCAGCGTGGACAGGGCCAGGGACACAGATACGCAGTATTTT	CSVDRARDTDTQYF
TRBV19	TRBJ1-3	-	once	TGTGCCAGTAGTATAGCGGGGGGCACCTCCGTCTCTGGAAACACCATATATTTT	CASSIAGGTSVSGNTIYF
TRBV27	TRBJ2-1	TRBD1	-	TGTGCCAGCACTCCGGACAGGGGTAATGAGCAGTTCTTC	CASTPDRGNEQFF
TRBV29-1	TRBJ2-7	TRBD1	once	TGCAGCGTTCGGAGTGGGACAGTAAGCTCCTACGAGCAGTACTTC	CSVRSGTVSSYEQYF
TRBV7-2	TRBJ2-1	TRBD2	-	TGTGCCAGCAGCTTAGCCAGCGGGGGATACAATGAGCAGTTCTTC	CASSLASGGYNEQFF
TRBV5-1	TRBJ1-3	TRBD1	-	TGCGCCAGCAGCTACTTTACTCCGGGACAGGGGGAAGGAAACACCATATATTTT	CASSYFTPGQGEGNTIYF
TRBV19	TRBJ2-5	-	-	TGTGCCAGTAGTATAAGGGGCAGACACGGTCGAGAGACCCAGTACTTC	CASSIRGRHGRETQYF
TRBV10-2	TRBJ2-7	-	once	TGCGCCAGCGCCAAACCGACCCATCTAGGGATTGAGCAGTACTTC	CASAKPTHLGIEQYF
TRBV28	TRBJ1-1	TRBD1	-	TGTGCCAGCAGTTTCGAAGGGACAGGGCGGGTTAGGACTGAAGCTTTCTTT	CASSFEGTGRVRTEAFF
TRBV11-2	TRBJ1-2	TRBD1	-	TGTGCCAGCAGACATGTGCGGGGACAGGGGGATAGGAACTATGGCTACACCTTC	CASRHVRGQGDRNYGYTF
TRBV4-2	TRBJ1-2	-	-	TGTGCCAGCAGCCAAGAGCGGGGCGACAGATTCTATGGCTACACCTTC	CASSQERGDRFYGYTF
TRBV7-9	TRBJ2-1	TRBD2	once	TGTGCCAGCAGCTTAGGAGGGAGGGCCAAGGATGAGCAGTTCTTC	CASSLGGRAKDEQFF
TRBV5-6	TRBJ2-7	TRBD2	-	TGTGCCAGCAGCCCGGGGGGGGCCGCACTGTACTTC	CASSPGGAALYF
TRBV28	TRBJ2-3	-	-	TGTGCCAGCAGTCCCACCTCTCGGGATACGCAGTATTTT	CASSPTSRDTQYF
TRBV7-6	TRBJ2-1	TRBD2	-	TGTGCCAGCACAACTAGCGGGTGGAATGAGCAGTTCTTC	CASTTSGWNEQFF
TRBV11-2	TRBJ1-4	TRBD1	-	TGTGCCAGCAGCTCAGTCCAGGGGGCCTGGGAAAAACTGTTTTTT	CASSSVQGAWEKLFF
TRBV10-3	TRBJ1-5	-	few	TGTGCCATCAGTGGTGCTGTAGACAATCAGCCCCAGCATTTT	CAISGAVDNQPQHF
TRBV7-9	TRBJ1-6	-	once	TGTGCCAGCAGCCAATCAACCTATAATTCACCCCTCCACTTT	CASSQSTYNSPLHF
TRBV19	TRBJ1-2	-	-	TGTGCCAGTAGTATACGACACAGTGGCTACACCTTC	CASSIRHSGYTF
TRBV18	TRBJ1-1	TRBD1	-	TGTGCCAGCTCACCACGAACAGGGGCAATGCGAGGAACTGAAGCTTTCTTT	CASSPRTGAMRGTEAFF
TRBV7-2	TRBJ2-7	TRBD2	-	TGTGCCAGCAGCTTCGCTAGCGGGAGATCCTACGAGCAGTACTTC	CASSFASGRSYEQYF
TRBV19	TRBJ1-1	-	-	TGTGCCAGTAGGAAACAGGGCCGTACTGAAGCTTTCTTT	CASRKQGRTEAFF
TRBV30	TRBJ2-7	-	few	TGTGCCTGGAATCGACAGCGCTACGAGCAGTACTTC	CAWNRQRYEQYF
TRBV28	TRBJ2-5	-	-	TGTGCCAGCACCCCAGGGGGGGGAGAGACCCAGTACTTC	CASTPGGGETQYF
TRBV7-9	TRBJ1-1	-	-	TGTGCCAGCAGCCCTAAGGGGGAAGCTTTCTTT	CASSPKGEAFF
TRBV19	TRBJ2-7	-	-	TGTGCCAGTAAGGTTTCTTCAGATTCCTACGAGCAGTACTTC	CASKVSSDSYEQYF
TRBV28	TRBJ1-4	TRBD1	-	TGTGCCACAGGGGGACGGGAAAAACTGTTTTTT	CATGGREKLFF
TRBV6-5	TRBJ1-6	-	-	TGTGCCAGCAGGGCCACAGGGAGGAATTCACCCCTCCACTTT	CASRATGRNSPLHF
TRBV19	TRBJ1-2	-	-	TGTGCCAGTAGTATTGGCAGGGGCGCGTTAATAAGCGGCTACACCTTC	CASSIGRGALISGYTF
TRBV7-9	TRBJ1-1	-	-	TGTGCCAGCAGCTTAGGGGACATAAACACTGAAGCTTTCTTT	CASSLGDINTEAFF
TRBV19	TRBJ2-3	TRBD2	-	TGTGCCAGTAGTATAGAGGGAGGGCTTTTGGATACGCAGTATTTT	CASSIEGGLLDTQYF
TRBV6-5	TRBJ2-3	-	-	TGTGCCAGCAGTTCGACAAGCAGGGATACGCAGTATTTT	CASSSTSRDTQYF
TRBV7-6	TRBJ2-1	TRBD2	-	TGTGCCAGCAGCCTAACCGGGACTACCAGCCGGGGCTCCTACAATGAGCAGTTCTTC	CASSLTGTTSRGSYNEQFF
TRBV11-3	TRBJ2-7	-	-	TGTGCCAGCAGCCGGGACACTTCCTACGAGCAGTACTTC	CASSRDTSYEQYF
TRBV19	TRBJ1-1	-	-	TGTGCCAGTAGTATGGGTACTGAAGCTTTCTTT	CASSMGTEAFF
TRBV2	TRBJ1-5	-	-	TGTGCCAGCAGGGACACCCTTAGCAATCAGCCCCAGCATTTT	CASRDTLSNQPQHF
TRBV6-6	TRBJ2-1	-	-	TGTGCCAGCAGTTACTCGACCGAGTCTGAGCAGTTCTTC	CASSYSTESEQFF
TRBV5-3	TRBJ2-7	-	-	TGTGCCAGAAGCTTGGAGCTAGCAAGGGAGCAGTACTTC	CARSLELAREQYF
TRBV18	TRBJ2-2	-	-	TGTGCCAGCTCACCACGGTCCGTGGCGAACACCGGGGAGCTGTTTTTT	CASSPRSVANTGELFF
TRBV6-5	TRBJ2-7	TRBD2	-	TGTGCCAGCAGCATCGGACTAGCGGGAGGCTACGAGCAGTACTTC	CASSIGLAGGYEQYF
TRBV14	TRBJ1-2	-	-	TGTGCCAGCAGCCAAACCCGGGGACACTATGGCTACACCTTC	CASSQTRGHYGYTF
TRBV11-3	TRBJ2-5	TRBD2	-	TGTGCCAGCAGCTTAGATCTCCTAGGACTAGCGGGAGAGGTGGGAGAGACCCAGTACTTC	CASSLDLLGLAGEVGETQYF
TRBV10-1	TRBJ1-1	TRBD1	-	TGCGCCAGCAGCGGACAGGGCGGTACTGAAGCTTTCTTT	CASSGQGGTEAFF
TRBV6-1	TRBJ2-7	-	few	TGTGCCAGCAGTGCCCAGACCTACGAGCAGTACTTC	CASSAQTYEQYF
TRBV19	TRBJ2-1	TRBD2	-	TGTGCCAGTAGTCGGGGGACTAGCGGGAGGACCACCGACAATGAGCAGTTCTTC	CASSRGTSGRTTDNEQFF
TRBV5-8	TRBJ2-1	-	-	TGTGCCAGCAGCCTACAGGGCCGCTCCTACAATGAGCAGTTCTTC	CASSLQGRSYNEQFF
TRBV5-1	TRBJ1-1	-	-	TGCGCCAGCAGCTTGGAGCCAGAGAACACTGAAGCTTTCTTT	CASSLEPENTEAFF
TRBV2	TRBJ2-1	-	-	TGTGCCGGTAAAAGGGACGGCACCTACAATGAGCAGTTCTTC	CAGKRDGTYNEQFF